The 23 T cell receptor beta chains below come from one sample, sequenced in a study of blood T cell repertoires in COVID-19 (dated by TCRdb to the early 2020s). Receptor libraries were prepared by the immunoSEQ multiplex PCR assay. TCRdb holds this immuneACCESS table with in-frame rearrangements only. Some clones are missing; in checked studies, unresolved V genes explain under half, and the rest has no known cause. Across this sample there are fewer than 300,000 clones, with roughly 80% seen only once. The top ten clones comprise just over 2.5% of the sample. The sequencing input was peripheral blood. These TCRs come from a woman in her sixties or seventies with active or convalescent COVID-19.

The chain links TRBV27 to TRBJ1-5; TRBD1 agrees at 11 bases. Trimming removed 2 bases from V and 6 bases from J; junction bases left unmatched: 6. This CDR3 comprises 16 residues. Germline V gene sequence: CDR1 MNHEY, CDR2 SMNVEV (reference sequence). CDR3 in amino acids: CASSLIGQGAAQPQHF. CDR3 nucleotide sequence: TGTGCCAGCAGTTTAATAGGACAGGGGGCCGCTCAGCCCCAGCATTTT.

CDR3 nucleotide sequence: TGTGCCAGCACCAGGACTAGCGGGAGCACAGATACGCAGTATTTT. This encodes CASTRTSGSTDTQYF. The chain carries TRBV6-5 and TRBJ2-3; 11 bases map to TRBD2. Germline V lookup: CDR1 MNHEY, CDR2 SVGAGI. The CDR3 sequence is 15 residues long. V was pared by 7 bases and J by 0 bases, with 3 bases of the junction left unmatched.

The rearrangement joins TRBV4-2 to TRBJ2-2; D might be TRBD2 (6 bases). The length of the CDR3 is 15 residues. V lost 2 bases and J 0 bases, leaving 7 bases between the germline ends. Germline assignment: CDR1 LGHNA and CDR2 YNFKEQ. CDR3 coding DNA: TGTGCCAGCAGCCAACGCGGGGCGAACACCGGGGAGCTGTTTTTT. Translating it yields CASSQRGANTGELFF.

The V gene is TRBV10-3, the J gene TRBJ2-2; TRBD2 agrees at 7 bases. V shed 9 bases, J shed 3 bases, and the junction held 4 bases outside the gene matches. From germline, CDR1 is ENHRY and CDR2 SYGVKD. This CDR3 is 13 amino acids long. Here the CDR3 DNA reads TGTGCCATAAGAGGGAGGGACACCGGGGAGCTGTTTTTT. Amino acid sequence: CAIRGRDTGELFF.

The chain uses TRBV28 and TRBJ1-3, with D maybe TRBD1 (6 bases). Per the germline V gene, CDR1 is MDHEN and CDR2 is SYDVKM. The V end lost 3 bases, the J end lost 9 bases, and 18 bases lay between the germline ends. The CDR3 totals 15 residues. In nucleotides, the CDR3 is TGTGCCAGCAGTTTTCTGGACAGCCAAATTTCCACCATATATTTT. Translated: CASSFLDSQISTIYF.

This rearrangement joins TRBV4-2 to TRBJ2-3, with D possibly matching TRBD1 (5 bases). V was shortened by 4 bases and J by 2 bases, with 10 bases between the two germline ends. This CDR3 comprises 14 residues. Germline assignment: CDR1 LGHNA and CDR2 YNFKEQ. CDR3 nucleotides: TGTGCCAGCAGCCCTAGACAGCCCACAGATACGCAGTATTTT. This gives the protein CASSPRQPTDTQYF.

The chain carries TRBV11-3 and TRBJ2-3; 16 bases map to TRBD2. Per germline, CDR1 SGHNT and CDR2 YENEEA. The CDR3 is made up of 16 amino acids. The junction had 3 bases not matched to a gene; V was cut back by 5 bases and J by 4 bases. CDR3 sequence (DNA): TGTGCCAGCAGCACCGGGACTAGCGGGGGGGCAGATACGCAGTATTTT. This translates into CASSTGTSGGADTQYF.

The chain has TRBV12-3 or TRBV12-4 and TRBJ1-2, with TRBD1 identical over 9 bases. The CDR3 extends over 13 amino acids. Trimming cost V 5 bases and J 8 bases; bases outside gene matches: 6. As DNA, the CDR3 is TGTGCCAGCAGTCGGGACAGGGATTTGGGCTACACCTTC. This encodes CASSRDRDLGYTF.

The chain is built from TRBV6-2 or TRBV6-3 and TRBJ1-2, with 7 nucleotides matching TRBD1. CDR1 and CDR2 from the germline V gene are MNHEY and SVGEGT. The CDR3 extends over 15 amino acids. Trimming removed 7 bases from V and 2 bases from J; junction bases left unmatched: 10. The CDR3 loop reads CASTPSGTVNYGYTF. CDR3 sequence (DNA): TGTGCCAGCACCCCATCCGGGACAGTCAACTATGGCTACACCTTC.

This clone has only one observation. The chain joins TRBV12-3 or TRBV12-4 to TRBJ2-5; D call uncertain. V shed 6 bases and J shed 7 bases, with 15 bases lying between them. This CDR3 contains 13 residues. The DNA for the CDR3 is TGTGCCAGCAGGAACACCTTGCCGGGGACCCAGTACTTC. Its translation is CASRNTLPGTQYF.

The chain couples TRBV7-9 to TRBJ2-2; D remains ambiguous. The germline CDR1 and CDR2 sequences are SEHNR and FQNEAQ (reference sequence). Trimming took off 2 bases at V and 8 bases at J, with 6 bases between the two ends. The CDR3 extends over 12 amino acids. Here the CDR3 DNA reads TGTGCCAGCAGCTTAATCCAGGGGGAGCTGTTTTTT. This gives the protein CASSLIQGELFF.

The chain recombines TRBV5-5 with TRBJ1-2; D possibly corresponds to TRBD1 (6 bases). CDR3 length: 13 amino acids. V was trimmed by 0 bases and J by 3 bases, leaving 6 bases between them. Germline lookup yields CDR1 SGHKS and CDR2 YYEKEE (reference sequence). Written as DNA, the CDR3 is TGTGCCAGCAGCTTGGGGACAGACTATGGCTACACCTTC. Amino acids: CASSLGTDYGYTF.

V usage is TRBV5-6 and J usage is TRBJ1-2; 9 bases agree with TRBD1. The ends lost 0 bases at V and 10 bases at J; junction bases unmatched: 13. CDR3 size: 16 residues. Germline V lookup: CDR1 SGHDT, CDR2 YYEEEE. CDR3 sequence (DNA): TGTGCCAGCAGCTTGGCGGGAGGACAGGGGAGCCGCACCTACACCTTC. Amino acid sequence: CASSLAGGQGSRTYTF.

As for this clone: Other DNA sequences in the same sample also yield this CDR3. V and J are TRBV19 and TRBJ2-5, with 8 bases identical to TRBD1. Germline V gene lookup returns CDR1 LNHDA and CDR2 SQIVND (reference sequence). This CDR3 contains 13 residues. Trimming removed 2 bases from V and 4 bases from J; junction bases left unmatched: 0. In DNA form, the CDR3 reads TGTGCCAGTAGTATACAGGGGGCAGAGACCCAGTACTTC. It yields the protein CASSIQGAETQYF.

V and J are TRBV28 and TRBJ1-6; possibly TRBD1 for D (6 bases). V was cut by 6 bases and J by 10 bases, with 19 bases left in between. CDR3 size: 15 residues. In germline, CDR1 is MDHEN, CDR2 SYDVKM. The CDR3 sequence is CASRSPGGPKSPLHF. DNA of the CDR3: TGTGCCAGCAGGTCCCCCGGGGGGCCGAAGTCACCCCTCCACTTT.

This chain connects TRBV18 to TRBJ1-2, with D unclear. Germline loops: CDR1 KGHSH, CDR2 LQKENI. CDR3 length equals 17 residues. The V end lost 3 bases, the J end lost 0 bases, and 17 bases lay between the germline ends. The CDR3 spells CASSPMTQLWSNYGYTF. CDR3 nucleotide sequence: TGTGCCAGCTCACCCATGACTCAGTTATGGTCTAACTATGGCTACACCTTC.

The chain joins TRBV12-3 or TRBV12-4 to TRBJ1-6; D not certain. The germline V and J ends were trimmed by 3 bases and 14 bases, with 11 bases remaining between them. This CDR3 is built from 12 residues. The CDR3 DNA reads as TGTGCCAGCAGTTTGGAACAGCGGTCCCTCCACTTT. Amino acids: CASSLEQRSLHF.

The chain uses TRBV7-9 and TRBJ1-4; 7 nucleotides match TRBD1. V was clipped by 2 bases and J by 12 bases; unmatched bases: 15. This CDR3 contains 16 residues. Germline V gene sequence: CDR1 SEHNR, CDR2 FQNEAQ (reference sequence). This CDR3 reads CASSLPATGRVKELFF. Written as DNA, the CDR3 is TGTGCCAGCAGCTTACCCGCGACAGGGCGGGTGAAGGAACTGTTTTTT. The full variable domain, completed using reference TRBV7-9 and TRBJ1-4, is DTGVSQNPRHKITKRGQNVTFRCDPISEHNRLYWYRQTLGQGPEFLTYFQNEAQLEKSRLLSDRFSAERPKGSFSTLEIQRTEQGDSAMYLCASSLPATGRVKELFFGSGTQLSVL.

The J gene is TRBJ1-2, the V gene TRBV28, with 9 bases identical to TRBD1. The CDR3 consists of 15 residues. The trim removed 7 bases at V and 4 bases at J, leaving 10 bases unmatched. Germline CDR1 reads MDHEN; CDR2 reads SYDVKM. The CDR3 spells CASNQPGQGLYGYTF. CDR3 DNA: TGTGCCAGCAATCAACCGGGACAGGGACTCTATGGCTACACCTTC.

This clone occurred once. Other DNA sequences within the sample encode an identical CDR3. The J gene is TRBJ1-1, the V gene TRBV3-1 (or the pseudogene TRBV3-2), with D uncertain. This CDR3 has 11 residues. CDR1 is LGHDT and CDR2 is YNNKEL in the germline V gene (reference sequence). V gave up 3 bases and J gave up 7 bases, with 6 bases separating them. As DNA, the CDR3 is TGTGCCAGCAGCCATGTGAGTGAAGCTTTCTTT. It specifies CASSHVSEAFF.

This chain connects TRBV2 to TRBJ1-2; 7 bases match TRBD1. The CDR3 contains 15 residues. CDR1 is SNHLY, CDR2 FYNNEI, per germline. J was trimmed by 8 bases and V by 3 bases; bases with no gene match: 12. CDR3 loop: CASSDGPDRAHGYTF. CDR3 bases: TGTGCCAGCAGTGACGGTCCCGACAGGGCCCACGGCTACACCTTC.

This sequence joins TRBV5-4 and TRBJ2-5, with 9 bases identical to TRBD1. This CDR3 contains 16 residues. Germline CDR1 reads SGHNT; CDR2 reads YYREEE (reference sequence). V dropped 4 bases and J dropped 2; count of bases not matched to a gene: 9. In DNA form, the CDR3 reads TGTGCCAGCAGCACCGAGGACAGGGGACATCAAGAGACCCAGTACTTC. Protein sequence: CASSTEDRGHQETQYF.

V gene TRBV23-1 combines with J gene TRBJ1-2, with D possibly being TRBD1 (6 bases). TRBV23-1 is an open reading frame, and its role is uncertain. V lost 3 bases to trimming and J lost 4 bases, with 18 bases between them. There are 16 residues in the CDR3. CDR3 DNA: TGCGCCAGCAGTCACCCCCCCAGGGGCCCTGGCTATGGCTACACCTTC. Residues: CASSHPPRGPGYGYTF.